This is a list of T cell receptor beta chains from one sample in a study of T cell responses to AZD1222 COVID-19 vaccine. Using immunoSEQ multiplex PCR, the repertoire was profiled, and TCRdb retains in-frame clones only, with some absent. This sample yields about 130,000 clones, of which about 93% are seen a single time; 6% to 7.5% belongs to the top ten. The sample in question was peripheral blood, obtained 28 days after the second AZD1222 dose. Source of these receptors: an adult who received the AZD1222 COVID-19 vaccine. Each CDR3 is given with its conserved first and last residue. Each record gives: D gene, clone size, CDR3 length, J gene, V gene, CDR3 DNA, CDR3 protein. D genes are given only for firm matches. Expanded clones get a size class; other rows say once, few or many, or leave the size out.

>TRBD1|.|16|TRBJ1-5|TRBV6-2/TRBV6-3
TGTGCCAGCAGCTTAGGACAGGGCAAGGGCAATCAGCCCCAGCATTTT
CASSLGQGKGNQPQHF
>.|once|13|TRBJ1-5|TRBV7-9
TGTGCCAGCAGCACCGGACAGAATCAGCCCCAGCATTTT
CASSTGQNQPQHF
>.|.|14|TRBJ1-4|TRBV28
TGTGCCAGCAGTTTAAGGCCCGGGGGTGAAAAACTGTTTTTT
CASSLRPGGEKLFF
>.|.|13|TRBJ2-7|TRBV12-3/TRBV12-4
TGTGCCAGAGAGGCGGCAGGGCACTACGAGCAGTACTTC
CAREAAGHYEQYF
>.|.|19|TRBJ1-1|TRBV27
TGTGCCAGCAGCCCAGCTCCCCAGGGGTTTTTTGGACCCAACACTGAAGCTTTCTTT
CASSPAPQGFFGPNTEAFF
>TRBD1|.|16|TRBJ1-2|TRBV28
TGTGCCAGCACTTCCACAGGGGGGGGCGTTTCACATGGCTACACCTTC
CASTSTGGGVSHGYTF
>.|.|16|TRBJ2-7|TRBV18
TGTGCCAGCTCACCAAATAGGGGGGCCGGCTCCTACGAGCAGTACTTC
CASSPNRGAGSYEQYF
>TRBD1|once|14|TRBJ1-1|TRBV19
TGTGCCAGTAGTCCGGGACAGGGCTACACTGAAGCTTTCTTT
CASSPGQGYTEAFF
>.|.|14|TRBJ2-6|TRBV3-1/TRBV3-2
TGTGCCAGCAGCCAAGGATCTGGGGCCAACGTCCTGACTTTC
CASSQGSGANVLTF
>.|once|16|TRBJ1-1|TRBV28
TGTGCCAGCAGTTTCTCGAGGCCTTCGGGGAACACTGAAGCTTTCTTT
CASSFSRPSGNTEAFF
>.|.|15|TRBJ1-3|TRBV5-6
TGTGCCAGCAGCTCCCCAGGGTCCGCTGGAAGCACCATATATTTT
CASSSPGSAGSTIYF
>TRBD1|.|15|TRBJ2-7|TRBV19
TGTGCCAGTAGATTGGACAGGGGTAAACAATACGAGCAGTACTTC
CASRLDRGKQYEQYF
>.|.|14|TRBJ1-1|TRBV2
TGTGCCAGCAGTTTCCAGGGCGGGAACACTGAAGCTTTCTTT
CASSFQGGNTEAFF
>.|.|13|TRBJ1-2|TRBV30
TGTGCCGAATCGGCTGGGGGGCTGGGTGGCTACACCTTC
CAESAGGLGGYTF
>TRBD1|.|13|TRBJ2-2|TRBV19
TGTGCCACCACGACAGGGGGGTCCGGGGAGCTGTTTTTT
CATTTGGSGELFF
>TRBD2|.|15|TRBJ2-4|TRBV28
TGTGCCAGCAGTGTCCTACGAGGTGGGGGGGACATTCAGTACTTC
CASSVLRGGGDIQYF
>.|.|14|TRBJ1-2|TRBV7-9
TGTGCCAGCAGCTTAGTTTGGAGGGGCGATGGCTACACCTTC
CASSLVWRGDGYTF
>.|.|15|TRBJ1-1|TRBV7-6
TGTGCCAGCAGCCCCGTAGTAGGGCTGGGGACTGAAGCTTTCTTT
CASSPVVGLGTEAFF
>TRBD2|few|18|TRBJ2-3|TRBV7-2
TGTGCCAGCAGCAGCTACCCTCCTAGCGGGGGGGCCGCGTATACGCAGTATTTT
CASSSYPPSGGAAYTQYF
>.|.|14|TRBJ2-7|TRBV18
TGTGCCAGCTCACCACCGTCCGCGTTCGACGAGCAGTACTTC
CASSPPSAFDEQYF
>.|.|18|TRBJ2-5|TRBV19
TGTGCCAGTAGTCCCGTGGTTTGGGAGAATACGCTTAAAGAGACCCAGTACTTC
CASSPVVWENTLKETQYF
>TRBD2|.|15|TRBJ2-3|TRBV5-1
TGCGCCAGCAGCTTACGAGCGGGAGACACAGATACGCAGTATTTT
CASSLRAGDTDTQYF